This passage covers 32 T cell receptor beta chains from one sample sequenced in a study of T cells in Graves' hyperthyroidism and ophthalmopathy. Regions amplified from RNA transcripts were the TCR beta CDR3 regions. RT-PCR in the first round (using the HTBI primer set) targeted the TCR CDR3. TCRdb re-called the multiplex PCR reads through MiXCR, storing one row per CDR3 protein. The repertoire includes around 300,000 distinct CDR3 sequences, roughly 22% of them detected once, and about 60% sits in the top ten. Input material: blood. The receptors derive from a man between 25 and 39 years old with Graves' ophthalmopathy.

In this sample, this clonotype turned up many times. J is TRBJ2-1 and V is TRBV28; D may be TRBD1 or TRBD2 (6 bases each). Trimming pared 2 bases from V and 2 bases from J, leaving 10 bases between. This CDR3 has 15 amino acids. Looked up from germline, CDR1 is MDHEN and CDR2 is SYDVKM. The CDR3 bases are TGTGCCAGCAGTTTACCGGGGGCTACCTACAATGAGCAGTTCTTC. Its translation is CASSLPGATYNEQFF.

The chain links TRBV24-1 to TRBJ2-7, with TRBD1 identical over 7 bases. The junction had 7 bases not matched to a gene; V was cut back by 9 bases and J by 3 bases. The CDR3 extends over 13 amino acids. Germline V gene data show CDR1 as KGHDR and CDR2 as SFDVKD. DNA of the CDR3: TGTGCCACCTCGCCCGGGACAGACTACGAGCAGTACTTC. Protein: CATSPGTDYEQYF.

This clonotype was seen more than once but under ten times. This sequence joins TRBV6-1 and TRBJ1-6; 7 positions agree with TRBD1. CDR1 is MNHNS, CDR2 SASEGT, per germline. The CDR3 covers 16 residues. V trimming: 1 base; J trimming: 6 bases; junction bases outside the gene matches: 6. The CDR3: CASSEGATGVNSPLHF. The CDR3 nucleotides are TGTGCCAGCAGTGAAGGGGCTACAGGGGTTAATTCACCCCTCCACTTT.

This clonotype has just a few counts. This chain links TRBV19 with TRBJ1-5, with TRBD1 matching over 7 bases. The CDR3 has 13 residues. V trimming: 8 bases; J trimming: 3 bases; junction bases outside the gene matches: 4. Germline CDR1 reads LNHDA; CDR2 reads SQIVND (reference sequence). The CDR3 DNA sequence: TGTGCCAGTCTCGACAGGGACAATCAGCCCCAGCATTTT. This codes for CASLDRDNQPQHF.

The chain uses TRBV19 and TRBJ1-2; D gene ambiguous. Trimming left V 3 bases short and J 0 bases short, with 17 bases between. The CDR3 runs to 17 residues. CDR1 is LNHDA, CDR2 SQIVND, per germline (reference sequence). The CDR3 region is CASSILPQSGANYGYTF. The CDR3, as DNA: TGTGCCAGTAGTATCTTACCTCAAAGTGGGGCTAACTATGGCTACACCTTC.

This clonotype has a count of ten or more. The chain employs TRBV3-1 and TRBJ2-2; D is ambiguous. Looked up from germline, CDR1 is LGHDT and CDR2 is YNNKEL (reference sequence). V dropped 4 bases and J dropped 6 bases, with 6 bases sitting between them. The CDR3 length is 12 residues. DNA for the CDR3: TGTGCCAGCAGCCCTCGCCCCGGGGAGCTGTTTTTT. This codes for CASSPRPGELFF. Full variable domain (outside the CDR3, taken from reference TRBV3-1 and TRBJ2-2): DTAVSQTPKYLVTQMGNDKSIKCEQNLGHDTMYWYKQDSKKFLKIMFSYNNKELIINETVPNRFSPKSPDKAHLNLHINSLELGDSAVYFCASSPRPGELFFGEGSRLTVL.

V usage is TRBV20-1 and J usage is TRBJ2-1, with 9 positions matching TRBD2. The CDR3 has 14 amino acids. CDR1 is DFQATT and CDR2 is SNEGSKA in the germline V gene (reference sequence). Unmatched junction bases numbered 5, after V lost 2 bases and J lost 6 bases. CDR3 DNA: TGCAGTGCTAGACCCTTGCGGGAGGGCAATGAGCAGTTCTTC. Translating gives CSARPLREGNEQFF.

Remarks on this clonotype: The junction shows a germline mismatch at one end, possibly a read error. The chain links TRBV6-1 to TRBJ1-2, with a weak D call TRBD1 (6 bases). Germline CDR1 MNHNS, CDR2 SASEGT. The CDR3 consists of 15 residues. Here the CDR3 DNA reads TGTGCCAGCACGCAGGAGGGGGGTACTAACCATGGCTACACCTTC. Amino acid sequence: CASTQEGGTNHGYTF.

This clonotype showed up just a few times. The chain joins TRBV20-1 to TRBJ2-3, with D perhaps assigned TRBD1 or TRBD2 (5 bases each). Germline-derived CDR1 and CDR2 are DFQATT and SNEGSKA (reference sequence). The CDR3 is made up of 12 amino acids. Deletions cut 5 bases from V and 9 bases from J, with 15 bases between. The CDR3 reads CSAYRDPPTQYF. In DNA form, the CDR3 reads TGCAGTGCTTACCGGGACCCCCCAACGCAGTATTTT.

This clonotype was picked up many times. The gene calls are TRBV12-3 or TRBV12-4 and TRBJ2-7; tentatively, D is TRBD2 (5 bases). Trimming cost V 3 bases and J 4 bases, with 13 bases left between them. There are 14 residues in the CDR3. CDR3 in amino acids: CASSFGGPAYEQYF. The CDR3 nucleotides are TGTGCCAGCAGTTTCGGCGGGCCGGCGTACGAGCAGTACTTC.

The rearrangement joins TRBV11-2 to TRBJ1-1, with D unclear. This CDR3 region has 15 residues. Trimming took 2 bases from V and 0 from J, leaving 10 bases between them. Germline lookup yields CDR1 SGHAT and CDR2 FQNNGV. CDR3 protein: CASSLRVVLNTEAFF. CDR3 coding DNA: TGTGCCAGCAGCTTACGTGTAGTACTGAACACTGAAGCTTTCTTT.

The chain joins TRBV10-3 to TRBJ1-4, with D tentatively TRBD1 (5 bases). The V end lost 4 bases, the J end lost 5 bases, and 8 bases lay between the germline ends. The CDR3 is 13 amino acids. Germline V gives CDR1 ENHRY, CDR2 SYGVKD. CDR3 region: CAISGEGNEKLFF. CDR3 DNA: TGTGCCATCAGTGGAGAGGGGAATGAAAAACTGTTTTTT.

Ten or more counts support this clonotype. CDR3 in DNA: TGTGCCAGCAGCTTACATTGGATGAACACTGAAGCTTTCTTT. This sequence encodes CASSLHWMNTEAFF. The V call is TRBV11-2, the J call TRBJ1-1; D not certain. Trimming took 2 bases from V and 0 from J, leaving 7 bases between them. The CDR3 consists of 14 residues. Germline V gene data show CDR1 as SGHAT and CDR2 as FQNNGV.

This clonotype was detected only a few times. The chain joins TRBV11-2 to TRBJ2-7, with a tentative D call TRBD1 (7 bases). The CDR3 has 16 amino acids. V was cut by 1 base and J by 4 bases, with 17 bases left in between. Germline V lookup: CDR1 SGHAT, CDR2 FQNNGV. CDR3 amino acids: CASSLGAGGIQYEQYF. The DNA for the CDR3 is TGTGCCAGCAGCTTAGGCGCAGGGGGGATTCAATACGAGCAGTACTTC.

This clonotype was picked up many times. J is TRBJ2-1 and V is TRBV11-3; D unclear. The CDR3 is 12 residues long. CDR1 and CDR2 from the germline V gene are SGHNT and YENEEA. Deletions cut 0 bases from V and 8 bases from J, with 5 bases between. The CDR3 sequence is CASSLDSYEQFF. CDR3 DNA sequence: TGTGCCAGCAGCTTAGACAGCTATGAGCAGTTCTTC.

The chain joins TRBV28 to TRBJ1-3; weak D call: TRBD1 (5 bases). Germline CDR1 MDHEN, CDR2 SYDVKM. V shed 3 bases and J shed 0 bases, with 12 bases lying between them. This CDR3 contains 16 residues. DNA of the CDR3: TGTGCCAGCAGTTTGGACACCGGTGACTCTGGAAACACCATATATTTT. Its protein product is CASSLDTGDSGNTIYF.

The chain recombines TRBV7-2 with TRBJ2-1; 12 nucleotides agree with TRBD2. Germline CDR1 SGHTA, CDR2 FQGNSA. The CDR3 is 15 amino acids. Losses at the gene ends were 5 bases for V and 4 bases for J; bases not matched to a gene: 3. CDR3 DNA sequence: TGTGCCAGCAGCCAGGGACTAGCGGGTTACAATGAGCAGTTCTTC. Translated: CASSQGLAGYNEQFF.

This clonotype was picked up many times. The V and J genes are TRBV20-1 and TRBJ2-7; 9 nucleotides agree with TRBD2. The CDR3 loop spans 15 amino acids. The germline gives CDR1 DFQATT, CDR2 SNEGSKA (reference sequence). V lost 0 bases, J lost 4 bases, and 7 bases stayed unmatched. The CDR3 sequence: CSARDHGLASYEQYF. The CDR3 nucleotides are TGCAGTGCTAGAGATCATGGACTAGCGAGTTACGAGCAGTACTTC.

V is TRBV5-1 and J is TRBJ1-1; tentatively, D is TRBD1 (6 bases). The CDR3 runs 15 residues. Trimming stripped 3 bases from V and 6 bases from J, with 18 bases between. The germline gives CDR1 SGHRS, CDR2 YFSETQ. The DNA for the CDR3 is TGCGCCAGCAGCTATTTAATGGGGGCTGGTGCTGAAGCTTTCTTT. It translates to CASSYLMGAGAEAFF.

The chain carries TRBV6-2 or TRBV6-3 and TRBJ2-7; D gene unclear. Germline CDR1 and CDR2: MNHEY and SVGEGT. The CDR3 is 14 amino acids. V was pared by 2 bases and J by 5 bases, with 13 bases between. The CDR3, as DNA: TGTGCCAGCAGTTACCCGAAGGGTCATGACGAGCAGTACTTC. This codes for CASSYPKGHDEQYF.

J is TRBJ2-7 and V is TRBV3-1, with 8 nucleotides matching TRBD2. CDR3 size: 15 residues. Germline V gene data show CDR1 as LGHDT and CDR2 as YNNKEL (reference sequence). Trimming cost V 5 bases and J 7 bases; bases outside gene matches: 13. The CDR3 protein is CASSAGLADTLEQYF. The DNA of the CDR3 is TGTGCCAGCAGCGCTGGACTAGCCGACACCTTGGAGCAGTACTTC.

The chain couples TRBV5-5 to TRBJ2-4; D perhaps matches TRBD2 (6 bases). Germline V gene lookup returns CDR1 SGHKS and CDR2 YYEKEE (reference sequence). Trimming stripped 4 bases from V and 0 bases from J, with 11 bases between. The CDR3 runs 15 residues. CDR3 sequence: CASSHGGEAKNIQYF. CDR3 nucleotide sequence: TGTGCCAGCAGCCATGGCGGGGAAGCCAAAAACATTCAGTACTTC.

This clonotype was seen repeatedly, ten times or more. CDR3 nucleotide sequence: TGCGCCAGCAGCCCGGGCCGAGGGAGCACAGATACGCAGTATTTT. It is translated as CASSPGRGSTDTQYF. The V call is TRBV5-1, the J call TRBJ2-3; the D gene is possibly TRBD2 (5 bases). V dropped 4 bases and J dropped 0 bases, with 12 bases sitting between them. CDR3 length: 15 residues. Looked up from germline, CDR1 is SGHRS and CDR2 is YFSETQ.

A remark on this clonotype: Given the absence of the conserved phenylalanine or tryptophan at the CDR3 end, a read error is likely. The chain carries TRBV30 and TRBJ2-5; no firm D call. Deletions cut 1 base from V and 7 bases from J, with 4 bases between. Germline V lookup: CDR1 GTSNPN, CDR2 SVGIG (reference sequence). CDR3 length equals 10 residues. The chain's CDR3 is CAWSAGTQYL. The CDR3 nucleotides read TGTGCCTGGAGTGCAGGGACCCAGTACCTC.

This clonotype was found many times. The chain uses TRBV27 and TRBJ2-5; 16 positions match TRBD2. The V segment lost 3 bases and the J segment 5 bases; nucleotides outside the gene matches: 3. The CDR3 runs 16 residues. The germline CDR1 and CDR2 sequences are MNHEY and SMNVEV (reference sequence). The CDR3 nucleotides read TGTGCCAGCAGTTTTGGGACTAGCGGGAGGGGGGAGACCCAGTACTTC. Residues: CASSFGTSGRGETQYF.

A few counts support this clonotype. The chain carries TRBV12-3 or TRBV12-4 and TRBJ2-4; D might be TRBD1 or TRBD2, each matching 5 bases. V lost 5 bases, J lost 6 bases, and 14 bases lay in between. There are 14 residues in the CDR3. The CDR3 DNA follows: TGTGCCAGCAGTACGACGGGGCTGGTAAACATTCAGTACTTC. As protein: CASSTTGLVNIQYF.

This clonotype was recorded a few times. The CDR3 sequence is CASSHRGSPLHF. The CDR3 region has the DNA TGTGCCAGCAGCCACAGGGGCTCACCCCTCCACTTT. This chain uses TRBV11-3 with TRBJ1-6; 7 bases agree with TRBD1. The length of the CDR3 is 12 residues. Germline values: CDR1 SGHNT, CDR2 YENEEA. The ends lost 5 bases at V and 10 bases at J; junction bases unmatched: 2.

This chain links TRBV24-1 with TRBJ2-1, with 8 bases that match TRBD2. Losses at the gene ends were 4 bases for V and 0 bases for J; bases not matched to a gene: 13. Germline V gene data show CDR1 as KGHDR and CDR2 as SFDVKD. This CDR3 is 19 amino acids long. The CDR3 is CATSDQGTSYRSSYNEQFF. The CDR3, as DNA: TGTGCCACCAGTGACCAAGGGACTAGTTATCGTAGCTCCTACAATGAGCAGTTCTTC.

V gene TRBV3-1 combines with J gene TRBJ2-5; 9 bases align to TRBD1. Germline values: CDR1 LGHDT, CDR2 YNNKEL (reference sequence). The CDR3 extends over 15 amino acids. V lost 3 bases, J lost 4 bases, and 6 bases stayed unmatched. Here the CDR3 DNA reads TGTGCCAGCAGCCAGGAGGGACAGGGCCGAGAGACCCAGTACTTC. This translates into CASSQEGQGRETQYF.

This chain links TRBV2 with TRBJ2-1; 12 bases align to TRBD2. V dropped 4 bases and J dropped 8; count of bases not matched to a gene: 6. Germline V lookup: CDR1 SNHLY, CDR2 FYNNEI. CDR3 length: 15 amino acids. For the CDR3, the DNA is TGTGCCAGCAGTGTGACTAGCGGGAGTCGCTATGAGCAGTTCTTC. This sequence encodes CASSVTSGSRYEQFF.

This clonotype came up a few times. The chain employs TRBV9 and TRBJ2-3, with D maybe TRBD2 (5 bases). CDR3 length: 18 amino acids. The V and J ends lost 1 base and 1 base respectively, with 19 bases between them. In germline, CDR1 is SGDLS, CDR2 YYNGEE. The CDR3 DNA reads TGTGCCAGCAGCGTAACACCCCTGGGGAGCGAGGGCACAGATACGCAGTATTTT. This codes for CASSVTPLGSEGTDTQYF. Full variable domain (rest looked up from reference TRBV9 and TRBJ2-3): DSGVTQTPKHLITATGQRVTLRCSPRSGDLSVYWYQQSLDQGLQFLIQYYNGEERAKGNILERFSAQQFPDLHSELNLSSLELGDSALYFCASSVTPLGSEGTDTQYFGPGTRLTVL.

The genes are TRBV5-1 and TRBJ2-5, with a tentative D call TRBD2 (5 bases). V gave up 6 bases and J gave up 1 base, with 10 bases separating them. Germline V CDR1 and CDR2: SGHRS, YFSETQ. This CDR3 is built from 13 residues. CDR3 bases: TGCGCCAGCACACGAGGGAGCCAAGAGACCCAGTACTTC. Translated, it gives CASTRGSQETQYF.